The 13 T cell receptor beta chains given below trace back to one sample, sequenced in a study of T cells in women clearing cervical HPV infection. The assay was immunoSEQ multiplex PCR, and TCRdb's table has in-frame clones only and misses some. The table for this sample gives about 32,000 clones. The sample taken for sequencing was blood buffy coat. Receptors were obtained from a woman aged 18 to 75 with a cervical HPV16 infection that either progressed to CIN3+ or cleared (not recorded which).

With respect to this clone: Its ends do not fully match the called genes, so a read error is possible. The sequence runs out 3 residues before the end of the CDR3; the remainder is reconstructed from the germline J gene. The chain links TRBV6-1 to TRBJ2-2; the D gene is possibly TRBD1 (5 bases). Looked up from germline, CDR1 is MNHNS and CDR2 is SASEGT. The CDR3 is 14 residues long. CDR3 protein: CASSEGPGANVLFF. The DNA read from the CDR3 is TGTGCCAGCAGCGAAGGACCTGGGGCCAACGTG.

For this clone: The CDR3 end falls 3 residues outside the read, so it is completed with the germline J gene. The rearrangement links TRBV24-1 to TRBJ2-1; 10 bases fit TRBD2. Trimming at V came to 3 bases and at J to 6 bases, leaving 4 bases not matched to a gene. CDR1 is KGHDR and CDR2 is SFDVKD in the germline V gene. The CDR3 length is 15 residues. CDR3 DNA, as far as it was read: TGTGCCACCAGTGATCTTGGACTAGCGGCCAATGAG. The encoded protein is CATSDLGLAANE. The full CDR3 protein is CATSDLGLAANEQFF.

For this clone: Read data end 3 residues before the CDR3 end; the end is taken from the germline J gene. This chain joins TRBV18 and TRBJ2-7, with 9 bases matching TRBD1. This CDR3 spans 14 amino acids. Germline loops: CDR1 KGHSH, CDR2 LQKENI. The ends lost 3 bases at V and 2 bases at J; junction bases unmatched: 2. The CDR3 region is CASSPGTGTYEQYF. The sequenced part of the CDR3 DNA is TGTGCCAGCTCACCCGGGACAGGGACCTACGAG.

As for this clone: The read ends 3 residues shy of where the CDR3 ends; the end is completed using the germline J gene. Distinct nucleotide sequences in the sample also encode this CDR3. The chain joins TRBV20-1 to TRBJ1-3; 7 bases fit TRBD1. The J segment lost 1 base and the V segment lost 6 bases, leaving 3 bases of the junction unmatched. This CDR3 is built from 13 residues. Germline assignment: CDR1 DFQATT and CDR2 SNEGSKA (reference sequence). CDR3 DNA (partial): TGCAGTGCCATGACAGGGTCTGGAAACACC. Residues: CSAMTGSGNT. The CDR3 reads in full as CSAMTGSGNTIYF.

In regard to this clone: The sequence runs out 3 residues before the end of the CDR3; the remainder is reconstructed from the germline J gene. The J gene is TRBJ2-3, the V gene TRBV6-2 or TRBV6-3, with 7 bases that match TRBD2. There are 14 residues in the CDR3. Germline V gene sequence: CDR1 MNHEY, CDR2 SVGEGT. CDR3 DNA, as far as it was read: TGTGCCAGCAGTTACTGGGGGGGTAATCAGCCG. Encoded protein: CASSYWGGNQP. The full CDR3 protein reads CASSYWGGNQPQYF.

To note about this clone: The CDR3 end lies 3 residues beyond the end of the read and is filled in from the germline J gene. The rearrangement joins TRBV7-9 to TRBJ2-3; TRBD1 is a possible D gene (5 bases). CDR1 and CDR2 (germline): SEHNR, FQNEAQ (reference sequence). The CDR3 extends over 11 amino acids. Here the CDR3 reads CASSSSGTQYF. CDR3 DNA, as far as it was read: TGTGCCAGCAGCTCCTCAGGGACG. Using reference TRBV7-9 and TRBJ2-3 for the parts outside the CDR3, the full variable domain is DTGVSQNPRHKITKRGQNVTFRCDPISEHNRLYWYRQTLGQGPEFLTYFQNEAQLEKSRLLSDRFSAERPKGSFSTLEIQRTEQGDSAMYLCASSSSGTQYFGPGTRLTVL.

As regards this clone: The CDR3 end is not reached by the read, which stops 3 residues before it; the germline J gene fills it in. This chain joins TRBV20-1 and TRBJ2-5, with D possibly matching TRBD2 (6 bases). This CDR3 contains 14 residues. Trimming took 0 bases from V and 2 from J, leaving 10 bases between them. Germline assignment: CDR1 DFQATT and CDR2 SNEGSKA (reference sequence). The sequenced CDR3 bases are TGCAGTGCTAGAGAGTCGGGGGAACAAGAGACC. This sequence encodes CSARESGEQET. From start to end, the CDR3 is CSARESGEQETQYF.

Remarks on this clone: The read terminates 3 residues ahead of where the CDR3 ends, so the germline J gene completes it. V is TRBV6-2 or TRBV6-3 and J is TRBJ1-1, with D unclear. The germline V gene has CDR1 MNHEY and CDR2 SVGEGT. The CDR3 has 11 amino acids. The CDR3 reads CASSQGRTAFF. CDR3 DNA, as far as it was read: TGTGCCAGCAGCCAAGGACGGACT.

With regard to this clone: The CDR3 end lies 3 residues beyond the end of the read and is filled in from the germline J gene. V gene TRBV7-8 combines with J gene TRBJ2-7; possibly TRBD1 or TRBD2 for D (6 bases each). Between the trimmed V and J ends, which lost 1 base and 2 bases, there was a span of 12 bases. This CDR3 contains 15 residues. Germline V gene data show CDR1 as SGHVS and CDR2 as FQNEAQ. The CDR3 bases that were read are TGTGCCAGCAGCTTAGGCGGGACATCTACCTACGAG. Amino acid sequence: CASSLGGTSTYE. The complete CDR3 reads CASSLGGTSTYEQYF.

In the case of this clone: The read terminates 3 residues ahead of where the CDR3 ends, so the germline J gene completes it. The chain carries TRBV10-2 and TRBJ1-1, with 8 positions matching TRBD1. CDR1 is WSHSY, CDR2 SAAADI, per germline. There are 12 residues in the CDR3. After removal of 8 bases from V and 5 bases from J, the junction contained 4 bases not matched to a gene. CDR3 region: CASGQGGTEAFF. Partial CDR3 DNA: TGCGCCAGCGGACAGGGAGGGACTGAA.

The CDR3 sequence is CAWTPGTEIFYGYTF. The CDR3 bases that were read are TGTGCCTGGACTCCCGGGACAGAAATTTTTTATGGC. The gene calls are TRBV30 and TRBJ1-2, with 7 bases identical to TRBD1. The CDR3 end is not reached by the read, which stops 3 residues before it; the germline J gene fills it in. J lost 5 bases, V lost 4 bases, and 13 bases had no gene match. The CDR3 totals 15 residues. Per the germline V gene, CDR1 is GTSNPN and CDR2 is SVGIG (reference sequence).

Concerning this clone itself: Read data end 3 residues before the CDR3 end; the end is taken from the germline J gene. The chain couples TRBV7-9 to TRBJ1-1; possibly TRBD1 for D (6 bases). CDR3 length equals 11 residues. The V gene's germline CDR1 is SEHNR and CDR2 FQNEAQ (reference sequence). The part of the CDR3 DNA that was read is TGTGCCAGCAGCCCCCGGGACACT. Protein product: CASSPRDT. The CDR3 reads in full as CASSPRDTAFF.

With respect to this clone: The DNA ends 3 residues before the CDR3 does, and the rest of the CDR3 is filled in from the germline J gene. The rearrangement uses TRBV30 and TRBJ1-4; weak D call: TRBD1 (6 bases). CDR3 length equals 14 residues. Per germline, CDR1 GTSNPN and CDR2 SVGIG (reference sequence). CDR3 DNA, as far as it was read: TGTGCCTGGAGTAGTTGGCAGGGGAACTCACCA. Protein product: CAWSSWQGNSP. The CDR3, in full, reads CAWSSWQGNSPLFF.